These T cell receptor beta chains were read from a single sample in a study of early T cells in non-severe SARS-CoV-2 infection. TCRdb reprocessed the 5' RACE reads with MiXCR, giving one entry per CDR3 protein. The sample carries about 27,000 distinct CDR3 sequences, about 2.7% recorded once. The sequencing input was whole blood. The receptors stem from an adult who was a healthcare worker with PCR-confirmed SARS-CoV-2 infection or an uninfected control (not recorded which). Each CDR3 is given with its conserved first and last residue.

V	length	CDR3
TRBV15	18	CATSRELAGLLINYGYTF
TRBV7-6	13	CASSLPDRDKQFF
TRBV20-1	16	CSAREDERGYQETQYF
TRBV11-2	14	CASSSGRGPDTQYF
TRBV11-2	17	CASRKMGPNPGANVLTF
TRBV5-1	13	CASSLDLGNEQFF
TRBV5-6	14	CASSSRGGTEKLFF
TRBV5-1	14	CASSLQSGRETQYF
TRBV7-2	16	CASSPAGGGSNQPQHF
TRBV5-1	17	CASSWASVGASTDTQYF
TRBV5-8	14	CASSYVGIKNIQYF
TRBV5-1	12	CASSLNGDSYTF
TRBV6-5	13	CASSYSDTDTQYF
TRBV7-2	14	CASSPSDRVTPLHF
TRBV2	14	CASSRQGPGEKLFF
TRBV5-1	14	CASRQWQSNSPLHF
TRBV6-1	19	CASSEADFGEALFSTEAFF
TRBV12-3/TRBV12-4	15	CASSLGQGNNQPQHF
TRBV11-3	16	CASSSGVGAMNTEAFF
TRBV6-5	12	CASKGRPNVLTF
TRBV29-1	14	CSVDWLGPAGTQYF
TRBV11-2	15	CASSSGGGSQETQYF
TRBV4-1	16	CASSQDRGTSVGELFF
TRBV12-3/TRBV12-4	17	CASSFPRLDPRGDTQYF
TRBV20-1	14	CSAQRSSVQETQYF
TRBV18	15	CASSPFGALNTEAFF
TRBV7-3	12	CASSLTGDTQYF
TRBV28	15	CASSDDGTDLNEQFF
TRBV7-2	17	CASSSTFRQGFGDGYTF
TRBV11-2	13	CASSSEGYYGYTF
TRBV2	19	CASSRTLTGTEEIPYGYTF
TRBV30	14	CAWSTETYNSPLHF
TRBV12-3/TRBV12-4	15	CASSLRSGNGQPQHF
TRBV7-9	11	CASSLGGEAFF
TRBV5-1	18	CASSSRPGQGPKDYGYTF
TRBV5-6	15	CASKTGRWSNQPQHF
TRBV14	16	CASTVAKRGDQETQYF
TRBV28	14	CASAPTGAPGELFF
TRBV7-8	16	CASSLNTGIGGSPLHF
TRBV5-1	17	CASSPTWAGPIYNEQFF
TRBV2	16	CASSDVAGGPYNEQFF
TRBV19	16	CASHRVSGGPSDTQYF
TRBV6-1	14	CASSEVSGANVLTF
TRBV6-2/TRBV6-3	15	CASSYHNTGGTEAFF
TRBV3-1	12	CASSSGDRGFNF
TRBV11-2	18	CASSFRRTSGGQGDTQYF
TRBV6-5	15	CASSYRGRIQETQYF
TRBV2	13	CASSTDRGSGYTF
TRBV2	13	CASSDGQGKPQHF
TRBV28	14	CASSRLARTETQYF
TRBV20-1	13	CSALGQAGPEAFF